This is a list of T cell receptor beta chains from one sample in a study of T cells expressing NK-cell markers. Following a re-call of the 5' RACE reads, TCRdb has one entry per CDR3 protein and lacks DNA. The sample table sets out approximately 460,000 distinct CDR3 sequences. Sequenced: blood T cells: a sorted CD56 or NKG2C T cell subset, CD4+ or CD8+ T cells, or bulk PBMC T cells (not recorded which). All receptors come from a woman aged 18 to 75 in good health. The CDR3 runs from the conserved cysteine through the conserved F or W.

V gene,J gene,CDR3 protein
TRBV5-1,TRBJ2-3,CASSPGLLGADTQYF
TRBV9,TRBJ2-1,CASSVEGLAGEEQFF
TRBV5-1,TRBJ1-5,CASSSPGSQPQHF
TRBV12-5,TRBJ2-5,CASGPGLEETQYF
TRBV5-5,TRBJ1-6,CASSFVPGQSNSPLHF
TRBV15,TRBJ2-7,CATSRTGRIYEQYF
TRBV7-2,TRBJ2-3,CASSLYLEADTQYF
TRBV20-1,TRBJ2-1,CSARDLPLGGGTDNEQFF
TRBV9,TRBJ1-3,CASSGRATPGNTIYF
TRBV19,TRBJ1-1,CASSIWANTEAFF
TRBV10-3,TRBJ2-3,CATAPPGRDTQYF
TRBV5-1,TRBJ2-1,CASSLDLRGQFF
TRBV18,TRBJ2-1,CASSQFTGTSGHNEQFF
TRBV6-2/TRBV6-3,TRBJ2-1,CASSSVAGLNEQFF
TRBV29-1,TRBJ2-7,CSVVGSDYEQYF
TRBV29-1,TRBJ2-3,CSVGTSGTRADTQYF
TRBV7-9,TRBJ1-1,CASSFSGGNTEAFF
TRBV2,TRBJ2-1,CASSAGLAGAQNPYNEQFF
TRBV5-1,TRBJ1-2,CASSLAHHGGPNYGYTF
TRBV5-1,TRBJ2-7,CASSLEPGTYEQYF
TRBV12-3/TRBV12-4,TRBJ1-2,CASSKDQGAVGYTF
TRBV18,TRBJ2-1,CASSPLAVDLNEQFF
TRBV5-5,TRBJ2-2,CASSLGVQNTGELFF
TRBV7-3,TRBJ2-1,CASSLDGTYNEQFF
TRBV6-2/TRBV6-3,TRBJ2-7,CASKERNYEQYF
TRBV20-1,TRBJ1-6,CSVLSPQARYSPLHF